A selection of T cell receptor beta chains follows, all from one sample in a study of T cells after yellow fever vaccination. MiXCR, applied by TCRdb to the 5' RACE reads, yields one record per CDR3 protein. Of a few hundred thousand distinct CDR3 sequences in the sample, around 6.8% were seen once. Sequencing used PBMCs, obtained 45 days after the first yellow fever vaccination. Receptors originate from a man aged 18 to 30 who received the YFV17D yellow fever vaccine. Each CDR3 is given with its conserved first and last residue. The order of the fields is clone size, D gene, J gene, V gene, CDR3 protein, CDR3 DNA. A D gene is named only where the DNA matches it firmly. Clone sizes are given selectively: once, few, many, or a class where the clone is expanded.

clone_size: -
d_call: TRBD1
j_call: TRBJ1-6
v_call: TRBV7-2
cdr3_aa: CASSLAHPGQGSSPLHF
cdr3_nt: TGTGCCAGCAGCTTAGCGCATCCGGGACAGGGGAGTTCACCCCTCCACTTT

clone_size: few
d_call: TRBD1
j_call: TRBJ2-1
v_call: TRBV2
cdr3_aa: CASSEEDRGEFF
cdr3_nt: TGTGCCAGCAGTGAAGAGGACAGGGGGGAGTTCTTC

clone_size: few
d_call: -
j_call: TRBJ2-2
v_call: TRBV5-1
cdr3_aa: CASSEGPTTGELFF
cdr3_nt: TGCGCCAGCTCAGAGGGACCGACCACCGGGGAGCTGTTTTTT

clone_size: many
d_call: -
j_call: TRBJ2-3
v_call: TRBV4-1
cdr3_aa: CASSQDLGADTQYF
cdr3_nt: TGCGCCAGCAGCCAAGATCTGGGGGCAGATACGCAGTATTTT

clone_size: -
d_call: -
j_call: TRBJ2-5
v_call: TRBV12-5
cdr3_aa: CASALSNRVQTQYF
cdr3_nt: TGTGCTAGTGCCCTCTCAAACAGGGTGCAGACCCAGTACTTC

clone_size: -
d_call: TRBD2
j_call: TRBJ2-1
v_call: TRBV11-2
cdr3_aa: CASSPSGGPLWNEQFF
cdr3_nt: TGTGCCAGCAGCCCCAGCGGGGGGCCCCTCTGGAATGAGCAGTTCTTC

clone_size: few
d_call: -
j_call: TRBJ1-2
v_call: TRBV5-5
cdr3_aa: CASSWGLLRGYTF
cdr3_nt: TGTGCCAGCAGCTGGGGCCTTCTACGGGGCTACACCTTC

clone_size: -
d_call: TRBD2
j_call: TRBJ2-1
v_call: TRBV3-1
cdr3_aa: CASCQQVPWAGSGSSYNEQFF
cdr3_nt: TGTGCCTCCTGCCAGCAGGTCCCTTGGGCAGGTAGCGGGAGCTCCTACAATGAGCAGTTCTTC

clone_size: -
d_call: -
j_call: TRBJ2-5
v_call: TRBV21-1
cdr3_aa: CASSNLLQTQYF
cdr3_nt: TGTGCCAGCAGCAACCTATTACAGACCCAGTACTTC

clone_size: -
d_call: -
j_call: TRBJ1-1
v_call: TRBV9
cdr3_aa: CASSVGPGTGTEAFF
cdr3_nt: TGTGCCAGCAGCGTAGGACCGGGGACGGGGACTGAAGCTTTCTTT

clone_size: many
d_call: TRBD1
j_call: TRBJ1-5
v_call: TRBV7-9
cdr3_aa: CASSLETGGNQPQHF
cdr3_nt: TGTGCCAGCAGCTTAGAGACAGGGGGGAATCAGCCCCAGCATTTT

clone_size: many
d_call: TRBD2
j_call: TRBJ2-5
v_call: TRBV15
cdr3_aa: CATSETSGQETQYF
cdr3_nt: TGTGCCACCAGCGAAACTAGCGGCCAAGAGACCCAGTACTTC

clone_size: few
d_call: -
j_call: TRBJ2-2
v_call: TRBV30
cdr3_aa: CAWSVVGELFF
cdr3_nt: TGTGCCTGGAGTGTAGTGGGGGAGCTGTTTTTT

clone_size: -
d_call: -
j_call: TRBJ2-3
v_call: TRBV29-1
cdr3_aa: CSVSIPGGTDTQYF
cdr3_nt: TGCAGCGTTAGCATCCCGGGGGGCACAGATACGCAGTATTTT

clone_size: -
d_call: TRBD2
j_call: TRBJ2-1
v_call: TRBV20-1
cdr3_aa: CSASPSGDNEQFF
cdr3_nt: TGCAGTGCTAGTCCGAGCGGGGACAATGAGCAGTTCTTC

clone_size: few
d_call: -
j_call: TRBJ2-3
v_call: TRBV20-1
cdr3_aa: CSARGYSGTVLTDTQYF
cdr3_nt: TGCAGTGCTAGAGGCTATTCCGGGACGGTGCTCACAGATACGCAGTATTTT

clone_size: few
d_call: -
j_call: TRBJ1-2
v_call: TRBV4-1
cdr3_aa: CASSQIQAPPNYGYTF
cdr3_nt: TGCGCCAGCAGCCAAATTCAGGCCCCACCTAACTATGGCTACACCTTC

clone_size: -
d_call: TRBD2
j_call: TRBJ2-3
v_call: TRBV20-1
cdr3_aa: CSASGLLAVAGDTQYF
cdr3_nt: TGCAGTGCTAGTGGGTTACTAGCGGTGGCGGGAGATACGCAGTATTTT

clone_size: -
d_call: TRBD1
j_call: TRBJ2-5
v_call: TRBV28
cdr3_aa: CASHSLPRGSQGTKRGTQYF
cdr3_nt: TGTGCCAGCCATTCATTGCCGCGAGGGTCACAGGGGACCAAGAGAGGGACCCAGTACTTC

clone_size: many
d_call: -
j_call: TRBJ1-2
v_call: TRBV5-1
cdr3_aa: CASSFPTGDGYTF
cdr3_nt: TGCGCCAGCAGCTTTCCCACGGGAGATGGCTACACCTTC

clone_size: -
d_call: -
j_call: TRBJ2-2
v_call: TRBV29-1
cdr3_aa: CSVEDLVSRPHTGELFF
cdr3_nt: TGCAGCGTTGAAGATTTGGTCTCCAGGCCTCACACCGGGGAGCTGTTTTTT

clone_size: -
d_call: -
j_call: TRBJ1-1
v_call: TRBV29-1
cdr3_aa: CSVNTLFGPEAFF
cdr3_nt: TGCAGCGTTAATACCCTGTTTGGGCCTGAAGCTTTCTTT

clone_size: -
d_call: -
j_call: TRBJ1-1
v_call: TRBV20-1
cdr3_aa: CSARTPGMNTEAFF
cdr3_nt: TGCAGTGCTAGAACCCCGGGGATGAACACTGAAGCTTTCTTT

clone_size: -
d_call: -
j_call: TRBJ2-2
v_call: TRBV4-3
cdr3_aa: CATSDGINTGELFF
cdr3_nt: TGCGCCACTTCGGACGGAATAAACACCGGGGAGCTGTTTTTT

clone_size: -
d_call: -
j_call: TRBJ1-2
v_call: TRBV14
cdr3_aa: CASSQVGLGYTF
cdr3_nt: TGTGCCAGCAGCCAAGTGGGGCTCGGCTACACCTTC

clone_size: few
d_call: -
j_call: TRBJ1-1
v_call: TRBV12-3/TRBV12-4
cdr3_aa: CASSLASLGYTEAFF
cdr3_nt: TGTGCCAGCAGTTTAGCGTCATTAGGATACACTGAAGCTTTCTTT

clone_size: many
d_call: -
j_call: TRBJ2-7
v_call: TRBV29-1
cdr3_aa: CSVTAPGLSEQYF
cdr3_nt: TGCAGCGTCACAGCCCCAGGGTTGAGCGAGCAGTACTTC

clone_size: many
d_call: -
j_call: TRBJ2-5
v_call: TRBV29-1
cdr3_aa: CSVVGVGQETQYF
cdr3_nt: TGCAGCGTTGTCGGGGTAGGACAAGAGACCCAGTACTTC

clone_size: few
d_call: -
j_call: TRBJ1-1
v_call: TRBV28
cdr3_aa: CASIPQGRRNTEAFF
cdr3_nt: TGTGCCAGCATCCCCCAGGGGAGGCGGAACACTGAAGCTTTCTTT

clone_size: -
d_call: TRBD1
j_call: TRBJ2-2
v_call: TRBV2
cdr3_aa: CASSDPTGGYTGELFF
cdr3_nt: TGTGCCAGCAGTGACCCCACAGGGGGCTACACCGGGGAGCTGTTTTTT

clone_size: many
d_call: -
j_call: TRBJ2-1
v_call: TRBV6-5
cdr3_aa: CASSYSQGAYNEQFF
cdr3_nt: TGTGCCAGCAGTTACTCGCAGGGCGCCTACAATGAGCAGTTCTTC

clone_size: -
d_call: -
j_call: TRBJ2-5
v_call: TRBV4-2
cdr3_aa: CASSHDQYSQETQYF
cdr3_nt: TGTGCCAGCAGCCACGACCAGTACTCCCAAGAGACCCAGTACTTC

clone_size: many
d_call: -
j_call: TRBJ1-4
v_call: TRBV7-9
cdr3_aa: CASSFTAGWDEKLFF
cdr3_nt: TGTGCCAGCAGCTTCACAGCGGGATGGGATGAAAAACTGTTTTTT

clone_size: few
d_call: -
j_call: TRBJ2-2
v_call: TRBV10-3
cdr3_aa: CAIRSHTNTGELFF
cdr3_nt: TGTGCCATCAGATCCCACACGAACACCGGGGAGCTGTTTTTT

clone_size: -
d_call: TRBD1
j_call: TRBJ2-5
v_call: TRBV12-3/TRBV12-4
cdr3_aa: CASSPRTGETQYF
cdr3_nt: TGTGCCAGCAGTCCCCGGACAGGGGAGACCCAGTACTTC

clone_size: many
d_call: TRBD1
j_call: TRBJ2-7
v_call: TRBV7-7
cdr3_aa: CASSSSTGSGEQYF
cdr3_nt: TGTGCCAGCAGCTCTTCGACAGGGTCGGGGGAGCAGTACTTC

clone_size: -
d_call: -
j_call: TRBJ1-5
v_call: TRBV4-3
cdr3_aa: CASSQDPTVQWPQHF
cdr3_nt: TGCGCCAGCAGCCAAGATCCGACGGTACAGTGGCCCCAGCATTTT

clone_size: many
d_call: TRBD1
j_call: TRBJ1-4
v_call: TRBV10-3
cdr3_aa: CASRQGENEKLFF
cdr3_nt: TGTGCCTCAAGACAGGGGGAGAATGAAAAACTGTTTTTT

clone_size: -
d_call: -
j_call: TRBJ2-7
v_call: TRBV6-5
cdr3_aa: CASSYSSLGSYEQYF
cdr3_nt: TGTGCCAGCAGTTACTCGAGCCTAGGTTCCTACGAGCAGTACTTC